One sample yielded the 20 T cell receptor beta chains listed below, sequenced in a study of blood T cell repertoires in COVID-19. The protocol was immunoSEQ multiplex PCR, while the TCRdb copy is restricted to in-frame clones and leaves out a portion. The table has roughly 150,000 clones, 87% seen once. The sample taken for sequencing was peripheral blood. The receptors shown here come from a man older than 75 with acute or convalescent COVID-19.

The rearrangement joins TRBV5-1 to TRBJ1-1, with TRBD1 matching 7 bases. The CDR3 spans 14 residues. Germline V lookup: CDR1 SGHRS, CDR2 YFSETQ. V trimming: 3 bases; J trimming: 0 bases; junction bases outside the gene matches: 2. DNA of the CDR3: TGCGCCAGCAGCTACGGGACAGTGAACACTGAAGCTTTCTTT. This codes for CASSYGTVNTEAFF.

The chain couples TRBV5-1 to TRBJ1-5, with 8 bases aligning to TRBD1. Germline V gene sequence: CDR1 SGHRS, CDR2 YFSETQ. The V gene end was trimmed by 4 bases and the J gene end by 3 bases; junction bases not matched to a gene: 3. There are 14 residues in the CDR3. The CDR3 DNA reads as TGCGCCAGCAGCGAGACAGGGGACAATCAGCCCCAGCATTTT. It codes for CASSETGDNQPQHF.

In this sample, this clone turned up once. This chain uses TRBV20-1 with TRBJ2-7; 15 nucleotides match TRBD2. The V and J ends lost 3 bases and 5 bases, in that order; junction bases with no gene match: 8. Germline V lookup: CDR1 DFQATT, CDR2 SNEGSKA (reference sequence). The CDR3 runs to 16 residues. The CDR3 DNA is TGCAGTGCTAGTCCCGGACTAGCGGGAGGGCGGGACGAGCAGTACTTC. It yields the protein CSASPGLAGGRDEQYF.

The chain uses TRBV20-1 and TRBJ2-1, with TRBD2 identical over 12 bases. This CDR3 is 15 amino acids long. Germline lookup yields CDR1 DFQATT and CDR2 SNEGSKA (reference sequence). The J segment lost 5 bases and the V segment lost 3 bases, leaving 5 bases of the junction unmatched. The CDR3 DNA sequence: TGCAGTGCTAGTGCGACTAGCGGGGGCAACAATGAGCAGTTCTTC. It specifies CSASATSGGNNEQFF.

The rearrangement links TRBV29-1 to TRBJ1-2; tentatively, D is TRBD1 (5 bases). V dropped 2 bases and J dropped 1 base, with 8 bases sitting between them. The germline gives CDR1 SQVTM, CDR2 ANQGSEA. The CDR3 is 13 amino acids. CDR3 residues: CSVEPRGNYGYTF. In nucleotides, the CDR3 is TGCAGCGTTGAACCAAGGGGTAACTATGGCTACACCTTC. The full variable domain, completed using reference TRBV29-1 and TRBJ1-2, is SAVISQKPSRDICQRGTSLTIQCQVDSQVTMMFWYRQQPGQSLTLIATANQGSEATYESGFVIDKFPISRPNLTFSTLTVSNMSPEDSSIYLCSVEPRGNYGYTFGSGTRLTVV.

Only one count was recorded for this clone. This chain joins TRBV5-4 and TRBJ2-1; TRBD1 agrees at 10 bases. V was clipped by 4 bases and J by 7 bases; unmatched bases: 14. Germline loops: CDR1 SGHNT, CDR2 YYREEE (reference sequence). The CDR3 is 17 residues long. The CDR3 DNA is TGTGCCAGCAGCCCCTCCCGGGACAGGGGTCCTCAGAATGAGCAGTTCTTC. Translation gives CASSPSRDRGPQNEQFF.

The chain couples TRBV29-1 to TRBJ1-1; D is uncertain. V dropped 7 bases and J dropped 6 bases, with 15 bases sitting between them. The CDR3 totals 12 residues. Germline CDR1 and CDR2: SQVTM and ANQGSEA. As DNA, the CDR3 is TGCAGCGCAGCCCGTTCGGGTGCTGAAGCTTTCTTT. This sequence encodes CSAARSGAEAFF.

The chain links TRBV27 to TRBJ2-5, with 7 bases identical to TRBD2. The V and J ends lost 1 base and 5 bases, in that order; junction bases with no gene match: 7. The germline gives CDR1 MNHEY, CDR2 SMNVEV (reference sequence). The length of the CDR3 is 15 residues. In DNA, the CDR3 is TGTGCCAGCAGTTTATTGGCTAGCGGCAGGGAGACCCAGTACTTC. This encodes CASSLLASGRETQYF.

The genes are TRBV4-2 and TRBJ1-3, with 8 nucleotides matching TRBD1. Germline CDR1 LGHNA, CDR2 YNFKEQ. CDR3 length: 15 amino acids. The junction had 3 bases not matched to a gene; V was cut back by 5 bases and J by 0 bases. CDR3 DNA sequence: TGTGCCAGCAGCGTCACAGGGGGCTCTGGAAACACCATATATTTT. Its translation: CASSVTGGSGNTIYF.

This clone was picked up one time. CDR3 in amino acids: CASSPSPSPNTGELFF. For the CDR3, the DNA is TGTGCCAGCTCACCTTCCCCATCCCCGAACACCGGGGAGCTGTTTTTT. The V and J genes are TRBV18 and TRBJ2-2, with D unresolved. The CDR3 loop spans 16 amino acids. V dropped 3 bases and J dropped 0 bases, with 11 bases sitting between them. Germline CDR1 and CDR2: KGHSH and LQKENI.

This chain joins TRBV9 and TRBJ1-6; TRBD1 matches 8 bases. Germline V gene lookup returns CDR1 SGDLS and CDR2 YYNGEE. V gave up 0 bases and J gave up 7 bases; unmatched junction bases: 6. The CDR3 is 16 residues long. CDR3 DNA sequence: TGTGCCAGCAGCGTAGGACAGTCAGGGGGCAATTCACCCCTCCACTTT. This translates into CASSVGQSGGNSPLHF.

This chain links TRBV5-1 with TRBJ1-1; unclear D gene. Germline V CDR1 and CDR2: SGHRS, YFSETQ. The CDR3 runs 14 residues. V lost 0 bases, J lost 3 bases, and 9 bases lay in between. The CDR3 nucleotides are TGCGCCAGCAGCTTGGATACAGCCTACACTGAAGCTTTCTTT. It encodes CASSLDTAYTEAFF.

The V and J genes are TRBV28 and TRBJ1-2, with TRBD1 matching 9 bases. Germline assignment: CDR1 MDHEN and CDR2 SYDVKM. V trimming: 4 bases; J trimming: 4 bases; junction bases outside the gene matches: 4. The CDR3 totals 14 residues. In nucleotides, the CDR3 is TGTGCCAGCAGTTCGGGACAGGGTGTCTATGGCTACACCTTC. Encoded protein: CASSSGQGVYGYTF.

V usage is TRBV27 and J usage is TRBJ2-7, with no clear D. Trimming cost V 2 bases and J 1 base, with 9 bases left between them. CDR3 length: 14 residues. Germline V lookup: CDR1 MNHEY, CDR2 SMNVEV (reference sequence). The CDR3 DNA reads as TGTGCCAGCAGTTTAGAGGCTGTTTCCTACGAGCAGTACTTC. This sequence encodes CASSLEAVSYEQYF.

The V and J genes are TRBV5-1 and TRBJ2-7, with 7 bases lining up with TRBD2. The CDR3 length is 14 residues. Germline V gene sequence: CDR1 SGHRS, CDR2 YFSETQ. The V segment lost 4 bases and the J segment 4 bases; nucleotides outside the gene matches: 8. CDR3 sequence: CASSIGLEPYEQYF. The CDR3 DNA follows: TGCGCCAGCAGCATAGGACTAGAACCGTACGAGCAGTACTTC. The full variable domain, rest sourced from reference TRBV5-1 and TRBJ2-7, is KAGVTQTPRYLIKTRGQQVTLSCSPISGHRSVSWYQQTPGQGLQFLFEYFSETQRNKGNFPGRFSGRQFSNSRSEMNVSTLELGDSALYLCASSIGLEPYEQYFGPGTRLTVT.

The rearrangement links TRBV7-6 to TRBJ2-7; TRBD2 matches at 12 bases. The CDR3 consists of 15 residues. Per germline, CDR1 SGHVS and CDR2 FNYEAQ. Germline trimming cut 3 bases from V and 2 bases from J; bases unmatched to any gene: 2. CDR3 region: CASSLTSGGPYEQYF. The CDR3 DNA follows: TGTGCCAGCAGCTTGACTAGCGGGGGCCCCTACGAGCAGTACTTC. The entire variable domain, with the rest obtained from reference TRBV7-6 and TRBJ2-7, is as follows: GAGVSQSPRYKVTKRGQDVALRCDPISGHVSLYWYRQALGQGPEFLTYFNYEAQQDKSGLPNDRFSAERPEGSISTLTIQRTEQRDSAMYRCASSLTSGGPYEQYFGPGTRLTVT.

CDR3 nucleotide sequence: TGTGCCAGCAGTCTTATCAGGGGACAAAATACGCAGTATTTT. This codes for CASSLIRGQNTQYF. The rearrangement uses TRBV4-2 and TRBJ2-3; perhaps TRBD1 as D (6 bases). V was clipped by 6 bases and J by 7 bases, with 17 bases between them. Germline-derived CDR1 and CDR2 are LGHNA and YNFKEQ. The length of the CDR3 is 14 residues.

The chain employs TRBV12-3 or TRBV12-4 and TRBJ1-5, with TRBD1 as a possible D gene (5 bases). This CDR3 has 13 residues. V was pared by 3 bases and J by 5 bases, with 8 bases between. DNA for the CDR3: TGTGCCAGCAGTTTTACAGGCCATCAGCCCCAGCATTTT. This encodes CASSFTGHQPQHF.

The chain carries TRBV3-1 (or the pseudogene TRBV3-2) and TRBJ1-1; D might be TRBD1 (5 bases). The CDR3 loop spans 16 amino acids. CDR1 and CDR2 from the germline V gene are LGHDT and YNNKEL (reference sequence). V was shortened by 6 bases and J by 0 bases, with 17 bases between the two germline ends. The CDR3 spells CASRPGTGGMNTEAFF. The CDR3 coding sequence is TGTGCCAGCAGACCCGGGACGGGGGGAATGAACACTGAAGCTTTCTTT.

The rearrangement uses TRBV18 and TRBJ1-3; D might be TRBD1 (6 bases). Germline loops: CDR1 KGHSH, CDR2 LQKENI. V shed 3 bases and J shed 2 bases, with 11 bases lying between them. This CDR3 is built from 15 residues. CDR3 region: CASSPSGTTGNTIYF. The CDR3 nucleotides are TGTGCCAGCTCACCTAGCGGGACAACTGGAAACACCATATATTTT.